This paragraph reports one TCR beta chain. Its antigen is currently unknown. Germline values: CDR1 KGHSH, CDR2 LQKENI. CDR3 length: 15 residues. The V gene end was trimmed by 6 bases and the J gene end by 4 bases; junction bases not matched to a gene: 7. Produced via immunoSEQ multiplex PCR; TCRdb's table is partial and in-frame only. This table has roughly 150,000 clones, 75% to 90% appearing once. This record belongs to a study of cytomegalovirus exposure and HLA in healthy donors. Overall study findings and caveats: In vitro data verified three CMV-associated chains as specific for CMV antigens. Most TCR sequences showed up rarely, but some public TCRs showed up in many donors.

This chain uses TRBV18 with TRBJ2-1; the match to TRBD1 covers 9 bases. Sequencing was done on a sample of PBMCs. This receptor was identified in a woman between 18 and 30 years old in good health and CMV-seronegative. CDR3 sequence reads: CASSPTGGSYNEQFF. Written as DNA, the CDR3 is TGTGCCAGCTCGCCTACAGGGGGCTCGTACAATGAGCAGTTCTTC.